The 29 T cell receptor beta chains in this list originate from one sample, sequenced in a study of neurological immune-mediated disorders. TCRdb ran MiXCR on the 5' RACE reads and lists one entry per CDR3 protein. Of tens of thousands of distinct CDR3 sequences in the sample, under 13% were seen once. The sample comprised PBMCs. These receptors were obtained from a man aged 35-49 years in good health.

This clonotype was seen at least ten times. This chain uses TRBV20-1 with TRBJ1-1, with TRBD1 matching 7 bases. V lost 5 bases and J lost 1; bases outside the gene matches: 7. Germline V gives CDR1 DFQATT, CDR2 SNEGSKA (reference sequence). The length of the CDR3 is 14 residues. As DNA, the CDR3 is TGCAGTGCTCCGGACAGGAGCAAGAACACTGAAGCTTTCTTT. Translated: CSAPDRSKNTEAFF.

This clonotype occurred many times. The chain couples TRBV29-1 to TRBJ2-2; D not resolved. Trimming removed 2 bases at V and 3 bases at J, with 7 bases between. From germline, CDR1 is SQVTM and CDR2 ANQGSEA. The CDR3 is 13 residues long. CDR3 protein: CSVESWDTGELFF. CDR3 in DNA: TGCAGCGTTGAAAGTTGGGACACCGGGGAGCTGTTTTTT.

This clonotype has ten or more counts. The genes are TRBV20-1 and TRBJ1-1; D is possibly TRBD1 (5 bases). Per the germline V gene, CDR1 is DFQATT and CDR2 is SNEGSKA (reference sequence). The CDR3 spans 15 residues. Trimming stripped 0 bases from V and 7 bases from J, with 18 bases between. The CDR3 sequence: CSARDPVRGTGEAFF. The CDR3 DNA reads as TGCAGTGCTAGAGATCCGGTTAGGGGAACGGGTGAAGCTTTCTTT.

The V gene is TRBV6-5, the J gene TRBJ2-1, with TRBD2 matching 10 bases. CDR1 is MNHEY, CDR2 SVGAGI, per germline. The CDR3 length is 16 residues. The CDR3 protein is CFSSRLAGLAADEQFF. The CDR3 bases are TGTTTCAGCAGCCGACTAGCGGGTCTGGCGGCAGATGAGCAGTTCTTC.

This clonotype turned up a few times. V gene TRBV11-2 combines with J gene TRBJ2-7; perhaps TRBD1 as D (6 bases). CDR3 length equals 16 residues. Germline V gene lookup returns CDR1 SGHAT and CDR2 FQNNGV. Trimming cost V 2 bases and J 7 bases, with 21 bases left between them. CDR3 in amino acids: CASSLIRDTSFWEQYF. CDR3 DNA sequence: TGTGCCAGCAGCTTAATTAGGGACACCTCCTTTTGGGAGCAGTACTTC.

This clonotype occurred many times. This chain connects TRBV7-6 to TRBJ2-3, with 14 bases aligning to TRBD2. Trimming at V came to 5 bases and at J to 1 base, leaving 14 bases not matched to a gene. The length of the CDR3 is 20 residues. Germline-derived CDR1 and CDR2 are SGHVS and FNYEAQ. The CDR3 DNA reads TGTGCCAGCAGCCGCCCGGGACTAGCGGGAGAGTGGGGTGGCACAGATACGCAGTATTTT. It specifies CASSRPGLAGEWGGTDTQYF.

Many counts were recorded for this clonotype. The chain links TRBV7-2 to TRBJ2-3; 8 bases line up with TRBD2. CDR3 length equals 16 residues. Germline loops: CDR1 SGHTA, CDR2 FQGNSA. The J segment lost 9 bases and the V segment lost 4 bases, leaving 15 bases of the junction unmatched. CDR3 sequence (DNA): TGTGCCAGCAGCTCTGGAGGACTAGCAAGTGGGGGAACGCAGTATTTT. Residues: CASSSGGLASGGTQYF.

This clonotype was counted ten times or more. The V and J genes are TRBV29-1 and TRBJ2-7; D not certain. V gave up 3 bases and J gave up 1 base, with 10 bases separating them. The CDR3 runs to 13 residues. Germline CDR1 is SQVTM and CDR2 is ANQGSEA. Written as DNA, the CDR3 is TGCAGCGTTGAGGTCTCAGATTCCTACGAGCAGTACTTC. This encodes CSVEVSDSYEQYF.

As for this clonotype: A read error is possible here, since a much larger clone lies one base away. The conserved phenylalanine or tryptophan is not found at the CDR3 terminus, so this likely reflects a read error. It is unclear where the CDR3 begins or ends on the DNA, so no DNA is shown, and the CDR3 is as TCRdb lists it. The gene calls are TRBV21-1 and TRBJ2-4; TRBD2, the table's D call, lacks a check against the DNA. TRBV21-1 is a pseudogene segment. The CDR3 is 13 amino acids in total, end residues counted. Here the CDR3 reads CALSRIENSRQYS.

The rearrangement uses TRBV7-3 and TRBJ2-1; D ambiguous. The CDR3 runs 13 residues. CDR1 and CDR2 (germline): SGHTA, FQGTGA. V lost 5 bases to trimming and J lost 7 bases, with 12 bases between them. Here the CDR3 reads CASSRDVRNEQFF. Written as DNA, the CDR3 is TGTGCCAGCAGCCGCGACGTCAGGAATGAGCAGTTCTTC.

This clonotype was observed many times. CDR3 nucleotide sequence: TGTGCCATCAGTGAGTCGTTTAGCGGGAGCTACAATGAGCAGTTCTTC. Protein: CAISESFSGSYNEQFF. The V and J genes are TRBV10-3 and TRBJ2-1; 9 bases fit TRBD2. The CDR3 is 16 residues long. Trimming took 0 bases from V and 3 from J; bases not matched to a gene: 3. CDR1 is ENHRY, CDR2 SYGVKD, per germline.

This clonotype was observed at least ten times. CDR3 in amino acids: CASSWGQNTEAFF. CDR3 DNA sequence: TGCGCCAGCAGCTGGGGACAGAACACTGAAGCTTTCTTT. The genes are TRBV5-1 and TRBJ1-1, with D possibly matching TRBD1 (6 bases). V gave up 3 bases and J gave up 1 base, with 7 bases separating them. The CDR3 runs to 13 residues. The V gene's germline CDR1 is SGHRS and CDR2 YFSETQ.

There are many counts of this clonotype. The V gene is TRBV5-5, the J gene TRBJ2-5; no clear D. V lost 2 bases and J 2 bases, leaving 7 bases between the germline ends. The germline gives CDR1 SGHKS, CDR2 YYEKEE (reference sequence). The CDR3 covers 13 residues. As DNA, the CDR3 is TGTGCCAGCAGCTTATGGCGTCAAGAGACCCAGTACTTC. Its protein is CASSLWRQETQYF.

This clonotype was found many times. The genes are TRBV20-1 and TRBJ2-4; TRBD2 is a possible D gene (6 bases). The CDR3 is 15 residues long. V was trimmed by 0 bases and J by 4 bases, leaving 13 bases between them. Germline-derived CDR1 and CDR2 are DFQATT and SNEGSKA (reference sequence). The CDR3 protein is CSAREIGRDKNIQYF. CDR3 nucleotides: TGCAGTGCTAGAGAAATCGGGCGGGATAAAAACATTCAGTACTTC.

This clonotype occurred many times. The chain uses TRBV28 and TRBJ1-1; the D is unclear. The V end was cut by 7 bases, the J end by 3 bases, with 33 bases between. In germline, CDR1 is MDHEN, CDR2 SYDVKM. The CDR3 length is 20 residues. This chain's CDR3 is CASNTFRLRLPDPLDTEAFF. DNA for the CDR3: TGTGCCAGCAATACTTTCAGGTTGAGGCTGCCCGACCCCTTAGACACTGAAGCTTTCTTT.

This clonotype was observed at least ten times. This chain uses TRBV10-2 with TRBJ2-5; no reliable D call. Germline V gene lookup returns CDR1 WSHSY and CDR2 SAAADI. V was trimmed by 0 bases and J by 7 bases, leaving 12 bases between them. This CDR3 is 14 amino acids long. Here the CDR3 reads CASSESMGPRTQYF. The CDR3 DNA reads as TGCGCCAGCAGTGAGTCTATGGGCCCGCGGACCCAGTACTTC.

This clonotype appeared many times. This chain uses TRBV5-6 with TRBJ2-1; no clear D. The germline V gene encodes CDR1 SGHDT and CDR2 YYEEEE. This CDR3 spans 13 amino acids. Trimming stripped 6 bases from V and 1 base from J, with 8 bases between. The CDR3 DNA reads as TGTGCCAGCAAGAGACTTTCCTACAATGAGCAGTTCTTC. Its protein product is CASKRLSYNEQFF.

This clonotype occurred many times. The J gene is TRBJ2-3, the V gene TRBV12-3 or TRBV12-4, with D perhaps matching TRBD2 (6 bases). The CDR3 has 15 residues. V was shortened by 5 bases and J by 6 bases, with 18 bases between the two germline ends. The CDR3 here is CASSPRDSAADTQYF. For the CDR3, the DNA is TGTGCCAGCAGTCCCCGGGACTCTGCTGCGGATACGCAGTATTTT.

This clonotype has ten or more counts. The chain has TRBV12-3 or TRBV12-4 and TRBJ2-7, with 7 bases fitting TRBD2. The CDR3 has 16 residues. V lost 3 bases and J lost 2; bases outside the gene matches: 10. The CDR3 is CASSFFGGGPPYEQYF. CDR3 in DNA: TGTGCCAGCAGTTTTTTCGGGGGAGGGCCGCCCTACGAGCAGTACTTC.

This clonotype was observed at least ten times. This chain links TRBV9 with TRBJ1-1; no clear D. V lost 4 bases, J lost 4 bases, and 11 bases lay in between. The length of the CDR3 is 13 residues. The V gene's germline CDR1 is SGDLS and CDR2 YYNGEE. The CDR3: CASSLHTGTEAFF. CDR3 DNA sequence: TGTGCCAGCAGCTTGCACACGGGCACTGAAGCTTTCTTT. Using reference TRBV9 and TRBJ1-1 for the parts outside the CDR3, the full variable domain is DSGVTQTPKHLITATGQRVTLRCSPRSGDLSVYWYQQSLDQGLQFLIQYYNGEERAKGNILERFSAQQFPDLHSELNLSSLELGDSALYFCASSLHTGTEAFFGQGTRLTVV.

Many counts were recorded for this clonotype. This chain links TRBV5-1 with TRBJ1-3; D is ambiguous. V was shortened by 0 bases and J by 0 bases, with 10 bases between the two germline ends. The CDR3 contains 16 residues. Germline CDR1 SGHRS, CDR2 YFSETQ. CDR3 loop: CASSLVGSYSGNTIYF. The DNA of the CDR3 is TGCGCCAGCAGCTTGGTTGGATCATACTCTGGAAACACCATATATTTT.

This clonotype was seen repeatedly, ten times or more. The J gene is TRBJ2-1, the V gene TRBV4-2; 7 positions match TRBD2. Germline loops: CDR1 LGHNA, CDR2 YNFKEQ. Trimming cost V 5 bases and J 5 bases; bases outside gene matches: 3. The CDR3 sequence is 13 residues long. CDR3 bases: TGTGCCAGCAGCGCACTAGCGAACAATGAGCAGTTCTTC. Translated, it gives CASSALANNEQFF.

The chain recombines TRBV7-9 with TRBJ2-7, with 10 bases identical to TRBD2. Germline CDR1 and CDR2: SEHNR and FQNEAQ (reference sequence). V lost 4 bases and J lost 0; bases outside the gene matches: 9. CDR3 length: 17 amino acids. DNA for the CDR3: TGTGCCAGCAGCTCCCGGACTAGCGGCCTAAGCTCCTACGAGCAGTACTTC. Translating it yields CASSSRTSGLSSYEQYF.

This clonotype showed up many times. The chain joins TRBV5-1 to TRBJ1-2, with 8 bases fitting TRBD1. Germline loops: CDR1 SGHRS, CDR2 YFSETQ. CDR3 size: 14 residues. V gave up 2 bases and J gave up 4 bases; unmatched junction bases: 4. The CDR3 loop is CASSFPGQAYGYTF. CDR3 bases: TGCGCCAGCAGCTTCCCGGGACAGGCCTATGGCTACACCTTC.

This clonotype has a count of ten or more. The chain uses TRBV18 and TRBJ2-3; TRBD1 matches at 7 bases. Germline V CDR1 and CDR2: KGHSH, LQKENI. Losses at the gene ends were 5 bases for V and 2 bases for J; bases not matched to a gene: 13. The CDR3 is made up of 17 amino acids. This CDR3 reads CASSEQETGDDTDTQYF. CDR3 DNA sequence: TGTGCCAGCTCAGAGCAGGAAACAGGGGACGACACAGATACGCAGTATTTT. The complete variable domain, with remaining parts taken from reference TRBV18 and TRBJ2-3, reads NAGVMQNPRHLVRRRGQEARLRCSPMKGHSHVYWYRQLPEEGLKFMVYLQKENIIDESGMPKERFSAEFPKEGPSILRIQQVVRGDSAAYFCASSEQETGDDTDTQYFGPGTRLTVL.

About this clonotype itself: Sequence at one end of the junction differs from germline and may be a read error. The chain joins TRBV5-1 to TRBJ2-5, with 7 bases fitting TRBD2. The CDR3 sequence is 15 residues long. CDR1 and CDR2 from the germline V gene are SGHRS and YFSETQ. CDR3 coding DNA: TGCGCCAGCACTCGAAAGGGGAGGGCGGAGGAGAACCAGTACTTC. Protein product: CASTRKGRAEENQYF.

This clonotype was picked up many times. The genes are TRBV5-5 and TRBJ2-1; tentative D call: TRBD2 (5 bases). The CDR3 contains 13 residues. Germline CDR1 and CDR2: SGHKS and YYEKEE (reference sequence). V lost 5 bases and J 4 bases, leaving 10 bases between the germline ends. CDR3 protein: CASSFSGYNEQFF. CDR3 bases: TGTGCCAGCAGTTTCTCGGGGTACAATGAGCAGTTCTTC.

This clonotype has at least ten counts. The gene calls are TRBV12-3 or TRBV12-4 and TRBJ2-7, with 9 bases matching TRBD1. The CDR3 is made up of 16 amino acids. The V segment lost 4 bases and the J segment 5 bases; nucleotides outside the gene matches: 12. The CDR3 is CASSSNPRTGEHEQYF. CDR3 nucleotide sequence: TGTGCCAGCAGTTCCAACCCTCGGACAGGGGAGCACGAGCAGTACTTC.

A few counts support this clonotype. The rearrangement joins TRBV20-1 to TRBJ2-7; D assignment may be TRBD1 or TRBD2 (5 bases each). The germline gives CDR1 DFQATT, CDR2 SNEGSKA (reference sequence). The CDR3 is 14 amino acids. The V and J ends lost 6 bases and 4 bases respectively, with 19 bases between them. The CDR3 here is CSAERAPGLYEQYF. The CDR3 DNA follows: TGCAGTGCGGAGAGGGCTCCGGGGCTATACGAGCAGTACTTC.